The present T cell receptor beta chain was sequenced within a study of long-term antiretroviral therapy in people with HIV. Overall study findings and caveats: Regardless of time point, clones expanded before ART dominated the repertoire.

Samples were assayed with immunoSEQ v3.0 at survey level. The method was immunoSEQ multiplex PCR; TCRdb's version includes in-frame clones alone and lacks a portion of them. The sample has approximately 39,000 clones, approximately 79% seen once. As for this clone: Its antigen is unknown.

There are 17 residues in the CDR3. CDR1 and CDR2 (germline): SGHTA, FQGNSA. Deletions cut 2 bases from V and 6 bases from J, with 23 bases between. The clonotype comes from a man between 18 and 35 years old with HIV. The rearrangement joins TRBV7-2 to TRBJ2-7, with a weak D call TRBD2 (6 bases). Source: unsorted PBMCs, taken 1.5 years after starting antiretroviral therapy. The CDR3 DNA follows: TGTGCCAGCAGCTTAACCGGGTCGTGGGAGGCGCCCCGCGAGCAGTACTTC. Amino acids: CASSLTGSWEAPREQYF.